The clone carrying this T cell receptor (beta chain) has ten or more counts. This specimen belongs to a study of early T cells in non-severe SARS-CoV-2 infection. Attachment of unique molecular identifiers to individual cDNA molecules was performed. TCRdb called the 5' RACE reads again in MiXCR, with one record for every CDR3 protein. The sample has about 29,000 distinct CDR3 sequences, roughly 4.7% seen once. V trimming: 1 base; J trimming: 2 bases; junction bases outside the gene matches: 5. CDR3 size: 16 residues. Germline CDR1 is SGHRS and CDR2 is YFSETQ. This sequence was found in an adult who was a healthcare worker with PCR-confirmed SARS-CoV-2 infection or an uninfected control (not recorded which). Sequencing used whole blood. The genes are TRBV5-1 and TRBJ2-3, with TRBD2 matching 9 bases. The CDR3 loop reads CASSLYGGGATDTQYF. DNA for the CDR3: TGCGCCAGCAGCTTGTACGGCGGGGGGGCCACAGATACGCAGTATTTT.